The 9 T cell receptor beta chains below were found in one sample sequenced in a study of cytomegalovirus exposure and HLA in healthy donors. Researchers ran the PCR with 60 Vbeta and 13 Jbeta primers. Method: immunoSEQ multiplex PCR; TCRdb's copy keeps in-frame clones and lacks some. The sample lists 200,000 to 250,000 clones; about 81% were seen once. Sequences were obtained from PBMCs. The receptors originated from a woman in her forties in good health and CMV-seropositive.

V and J are TRBV7-9 and TRBJ1-2, with D possibly matching TRBD1 (5 bases). There are 14 residues in the CDR3. V gave up 5 bases and J gave up 5 bases, with 15 bases separating them. Germline V gene data show CDR1 as SEHNR and CDR2 as FQNEAQ (reference sequence). The DNA for the CDR3 is TGTGCCAGCAGCCGGGGGGGGGTGGGGTATGGCTACACCTTC. Translation: CASSRGGVGYGYTF. The full variable domain, in which reference TRBV7-9 and TRBJ1-2 provide the parts outside the CDR3, is DTGVSQNPRHKITKRGQNVTFRCDPISEHNRLYWYRQTLGQGPEFLTYFQNEAQLEKSRLLSDRFSAERPKGSFSTLEIQRTEQGDSAMYLCASSRGGVGYGYTFGSGTRLTVV.

A single count supports this clone. The V call is TRBV7-9, the J call TRBJ2-7; 7 bases line up with TRBD2. V trimming: 1 base; J trimming: 6 bases; junction bases outside the gene matches: 3. The V gene's germline CDR1 is SEHNR and CDR2 FQNEAQ (reference sequence). CDR3 size: 13 residues. The CDR3, as DNA: TGTGCCAGCAGCTTAGGCGCGGGGGTCGAGCAGTACTTC. Translating it yields CASSLGAGVEQYF.

V and J are TRBV5-1 and TRBJ2-2; 7 nucleotides agree with TRBD1. The CDR3 runs 17 residues. The V gene's germline CDR1 is SGHRS and CDR2 YFSETQ. With 0 bases clipped from V and 5 bases from J, the junction kept 10 bases outside the gene matches. CDR3 in amino acids: CASSLGQGMDWTGELFF. The DNA of the CDR3 is TGCGCCAGCAGCTTGGGACAGGGAATGGATTGGACCGGGGAGCTGTTTTTT. The whole variable domain, remainder taken from reference TRBV5-1 and TRBJ2-2, is KAGVTQTPRYLIKTRGQQVTLSCSPISGHRSVSWYQQTPGQGLQFLFEYFSETQRNKGNFPGRFSGRQFSNSRSEMNVSTLELGDSALYLCASSLGQGMDWTGELFFGEGSRLTVL.

The chain links TRBV19 to TRBJ1-2; 8 bases fit TRBD1. This CDR3 region has 16 residues. The V segment lost 7 bases and the J segment 6 bases; nucleotides outside the gene matches: 16. Germline CDR1 is LNHDA and CDR2 is SQIVND (reference sequence). CDR3 coding DNA: TGTGCCAGTAAAACGGACAGGGTGGGGCCAGGAGATGGCTACACCTTC. Its protein product is CASKTDRVGPGDGYTF.

This clone was detected only once. Compared with germline, one end of the junction differs, possibly owing to a read error. The genes are TRBV7-7 and TRBJ2-6; tentatively, D is TRBD1 (6 bases). The CDR3 has 19 residues. From germline, CDR1 is SSHAT and CDR2 FNYEAQ (reference sequence). The CDR3: CASSPTTGFTGSGANVLTF. The CDR3 nucleotides read TGTGCTAGCAGCCCAACGACAGGATTTACCGGCTCTGGGGCCAACGTCCTGACTTTC.

This clone came up a few times. The chain couples TRBV5-6 to TRBJ2-1; 11 nucleotides match TRBD2. The CDR3 has 17 amino acids. V was clipped by 4 bases and J by 4 bases; unmatched bases: 10. Germline-derived CDR1 and CDR2 are SGHDT and YYEEEE. In nucleotides, the CDR3 is TGTGCCAGCAGCCTCGCCTTAGCGGGAGGGCCGTACAATGAGCAGTTCTTC. It translates to CASSLALAGGPYNEQFF. Variable domain in full (rest from reference TRBV5-6 and TRBJ2-1): DAGVTQSPTHLIKTRGQQVTLRCSPKSGHDTVSWYQQALGQGPQFIFQYYEEEERQRGNFPDRFSGHQFPNYSSELNVNALLLGDSALYLCASSLALAGGPYNEQFFGPGTRLTVL.

V gene TRBV5-4 combines with J gene TRBJ2-7, with D unresolved. The V end lost 1 base, the J end lost 3 bases, and 5 bases lay between the germline ends. Germline lookup yields CDR1 SGHNT and CDR2 YYREEE (reference sequence). This CDR3 contains 12 residues. The CDR3 loop is CASSLFNYEQYF. For the CDR3, the DNA is TGTGCCAGCAGCTTGTTCAACTACGAGCAGTACTTC.

The chain carries TRBV5-8 and TRBJ2-5, with TRBD1 matching 9 bases. The J call may not be correct, given that the DNA end is closer to TRBJ2-7. Germline loops: CDR1 SGHTS, CDR2 YDEGEE. The CDR3 is 14 amino acids. The CDR3 DNA reads as TGTGCCAGCAGGGAGACAGGGGGACTTCACGAGCAGTACTTC. Protein: CASRETGGLHEQYF.

The chain couples TRBV9 to TRBJ1-3; 9 nucleotides match TRBD1. J lost 2 bases, V lost 4 bases, and 4 bases had no gene match. The CDR3 runs to 15 residues. CDR1 SGDLS and CDR2 YYNGEE come from the germline V gene. The CDR3 sequence is CASSIGTGTGNTIYF. The CDR3 nucleotides read TGTGCCAGCAGCATCGGGACAGGGACTGGAAACACCATATATTTT.